This T cell receptor beta chain appears in the sequencing data of a study of molecular identifiers for immune sequencing clone quantification. Study as a whole: In replicates, RNA taken from approximately 20,000 or 100,000 naive CD8 cells was divided five ways, and four portions underwent sequencing. Study outcomes and limitations: Reportedly, one cell's Jurkat TCR RNA was detected within 1,100,000 naive CD8 cells.

In this sample, this clonotype turned up many times. Its antigen is currently unknown. TCR libraries were built in bulk with a published protocol and specific TCR primers. TCRdb re-called the PCR reads with MiXCR, one entry per CDR3 protein. The table has around 480,000 distinct CDR3 sequences, approximately 25% seen once. Germline lookup yields CDR1 MNHEY and CDR2 SVGEGT. V lost 2 bases to trimming and J lost 6 bases; unmatched junction nucleotides: 3. This CDR3 is 14 amino acids long. Naive CD8 T cells underwent sorting with the CD8+CD4-CCR7+CD45RA+ definition. This rearrangement joins TRBV6-2 or TRBV6-3 to TRBJ2-3; 9 bases fit TRBD1. Sequencing used naive CD8+ T cells from blood, with Jurkat cell RNA spiked in. Subset specified: FACS-sorted CD8+CD4-CCR7+CD45RA+ naive T cells. The clonotype was recovered from a human donor in good health. Some libraries in this study had Jurkat cell RNA spiked in. CDR3 sequence: CASSYVQGADTQYF. The CDR3 coding sequence is TGTGCCAGCAGTTACGTACAGGGGGCGGATACGCAGTATTTT.